Detailed here is one TCR beta chain. The data derive from a study of shared clonotypes between healthy human individuals. On the study more broadly: Plates per donor: three CD4 naive, three CD4 memory, two CD8 naive, one CD8 memory.

The junction had 11 bases not matched to a gene; V was cut back by 6 bases and J by 0 bases. Germline loops: CDR1 SGDLS, CDR2 YYNGEE. The CDR3 runs to 16 residues. Terminally differentiated effector memory CD45RA+ cells were excluded by CCR7 positive selection of CD45RO-negative cells. Deep was the level at which the assay was run. Template for every sorted-subset replicate PCR totaled around 200 ng DNA, about 30,000 T cell genomes. TCRdb keeps only in-frame clones here, not all; method: immunoSEQ multiplex PCR. Of some 600,000 clones in the sample, roughly 95% were seen once. Sequencing was performed on naive CD8+ T cells sorted from blood. The source of this sequence is a woman in her thirties in good health. The V gene is TRBV9, the J gene TRBJ1-1; 7 bases are a match to TRBD1. The CDR3 loop is CASNGGTVSMNTEAFF. The CDR3, as DNA: TGTGCCAGCAACGGGGGGACAGTCAGCATGAACACTGAAGCTTTCTTT.